A single sample is the source of the 18 T cell receptor beta chains below, sequenced in a study of blood T cell repertoires in COVID-19. TCRdb keeps only in-frame clones here, not all; method: immunoSEQ multiplex PCR. The table includes approximately 500,000 clones, about 89% detected once. Sequencing was carried out using peripheral blood. The source is a woman in her 50s with COVID-19, enrolled during active disease.

The V and J genes are TRBV9 and TRBJ1-5, with 7 bases lining up with TRBD1. This CDR3 is 17 amino acids long. Looked up from germline, CDR1 is SGDLS and CDR2 is YYNGEE. The V segment lost 0 bases and the J segment 1 base; nucleotides outside the gene matches: 7. CDR3 DNA: TGTGCCAGCAGCGTAGGGACGCCGGGACAGAGCAATCAGCCCCAGCATTTT. Its translation: CASSVGTPGQSNQPQHF.

The chain is built from TRBV5-1 and TRBJ2-2, with 9 bases fitting TRBD1. The CDR3 runs 17 residues. Germline trimming cut 3 bases from V and 7 bases from J; bases unmatched to any gene: 13. Germline CDR1 SGHRS, CDR2 YFSETQ. CDR3 DNA: TGCGCCAGCAGCTGGGGCGCCTTGGGACAGGGAGTCGGGGAGCTGTTTTTT. Amino acid sequence: CASSWGALGQGVGELFF.

This clone was observed a handful of times. The V gene is TRBV25-1, the J gene TRBJ1-1; a possible D gene is TRBD1 (5 bases). The V end was cut by 7 bases, the J end by 11 bases, with 14 bases between. CDR3 length: 11 amino acids. The germline CDR1 and CDR2 sequences are MGHDK and SYGVNS. CDR3: CASTVGGRAFF. Written as DNA, the CDR3 is TGTGCCAGCACTGTCGGGGGACGGGCTTTCTTT. Combining the CDR3 with reference TRBV25-1 and TRBJ1-1 gives the whole variable domain EADIYQTPRYLVIGTGKKITLECSQTMGHDKMYWYQQDPGMELHLIHYSYGVNSTEKGDLSSESTVSRIRTEHFPLTLESARPSHTSQYLCASTVGGRAFFGQGTRLTVV.

The chain combines TRBV7-2 with TRBJ1-2; no clear D. V was clipped by 1 base and J by 3 bases, with 6 bases between them. CDR3 length: 13 residues. Germline values: CDR1 SGHTA, CDR2 FQGNSA. The CDR3 sequence: CASSLGGYYGYTF. In DNA form, the CDR3 reads TGTGCCAGCAGCTTAGGAGGATACTATGGCTACACCTTC.

This chain uses TRBV28 with TRBJ2-2; 8 bases agree with TRBD1. The CDR3 runs to 13 residues. Per the germline V gene, CDR1 is MDHEN and CDR2 is SYDVKM. Trimming removed 8 bases from V and 4 bases from J; junction bases left unmatched: 3. The CDR3, as DNA: TGTGCCAGCCCTGACAGGGGCACCGGGGAGCTGTTTTTT. Protein: CASPDRGTGELFF.

This chain uses TRBV19 with TRBJ2-7; D not certain. V lost 4 bases and J lost 1, with 8 bases in between. The CDR3 covers 13 residues. Germline values: CDR1 LNHDA, CDR2 SQIVND (reference sequence). The CDR3, as DNA: TGTGCCAGTAGTACTTCTCCTTCCTACGAGCAGTACTTC. Its translation is CASSTSPSYEQYF.

The chain has TRBV6-5 and TRBJ2-7; D is ambiguous. This CDR3 contains 11 residues. Germline V gene sequence: CDR1 MNHEY, CDR2 SVGAGI. V dropped 4 bases and J dropped 4 bases, with 5 bases sitting between them. CDR3 DNA sequence: TGTGCCAGCAGTTTCTTATACGAGCAGTACTTC. Translated: CASSFLYEQYF.

CDR3 sequence reads: CARPKREVATEAFF. The CDR3 DNA sequence: TGTGCCCGGCCCAAAAGGGAGGTTGCCACTGAAGCTTTCTTT. The V call is TRBV6-4, the J call TRBJ1-1, with D unresolved. Germline CDR1 MRHNA, CDR2 SNTAGT. This CDR3 is 14 amino acids long. V shed 11 bases and J shed 4 bases, with 20 bases lying between them.

This clone has just one count. V gene TRBV30 combines with J gene TRBJ1-1; TRBD1 might be the D (6 bases). The CDR3 runs 12 residues. Looked up from germline, CDR1 is GTSNPN and CDR2 is SVGIG (reference sequence). The V end lost 0 bases, the J end lost 11 bases, and 13 bases lay between the germline ends. CDR3 in DNA: TGTGCCTGGAGTGTGAACAGGGTTGGGGCTTTCTTT. Its protein product is CAWSVNRVGAFF.

The J gene is TRBJ1-1, the V gene TRBV12-3 or TRBV12-4; the D is unclear. The CDR3 has 13 residues. V lost 6 bases and J lost 7, with 15 bases in between. The CDR3 is CASSPLLGGEAFF. The CDR3 coding sequence is TGTGCCAGCAGCCCTCTCTTAGGCGGTGAAGCTTTCTTT.

This chain links TRBV7-9 with TRBJ1-1; TRBD1 might be the D (6 bases). Germline V gene lookup returns CDR1 SEHNR and CDR2 FQNEAQ (reference sequence). This CDR3 has 12 amino acids. The V end lost 11 bases, the J end lost 2 bases, and 12 bases lay between the germline ends. The CDR3 nucleotides are TGTGCCGTCACAGGGAGTAACACTGAAGCTTTCTTT. It codes for CAVTGSNTEAFF.

The chain combines TRBV9 with TRBJ2-3; the match to TRBD2 covers 11 bases. Germline CDR1 reads SGDLS; CDR2 reads YYNGEE. The V segment lost 5 bases and the J segment 2 bases; nucleotides outside the gene matches: 10. The CDR3 contains 17 residues. CDR3 residues: CASRAPTSGAVTDTQYF. The CDR3 bases are TGTGCCAGCAGGGCCCCGACTAGCGGGGCGGTCACAGATACGCAGTATTTT.

The chain carries TRBV19 and TRBJ1-1; TRBD1 is a possible D gene (6 bases). V was clipped by 5 bases and J by 9 bases, with 13 bases between them. Germline V gives CDR1 LNHDA, CDR2 SQIVND (reference sequence). This CDR3 has 12 amino acids. CDR3 protein: CASSPLQGQAFF. CDR3 in DNA: TGTGCCAGTAGTCCTTTACAGGGCCAAGCTTTCTTT.

The chain has TRBV14 and TRBJ1-4; no reliable D call. V dropped 6 bases and J dropped 4 bases, with 9 bases sitting between them. Germline V gene sequence: CDR1 SGHDN, CDR2 FVKESK. The CDR3 loop spans 13 amino acids. CDR3 region: CASSPDYNEKLFF. The CDR3 nucleotides read TGTGCCAGCAGTCCCGACTATAATGAAAAACTGTTTTTT.

The chain uses TRBV19 and TRBJ1-5; the D gene is possibly TRBD1 (6 bases). The CDR3 consists of 17 residues. The germline CDR1 and CDR2 sequences are LNHDA and SQIVND (reference sequence). Trimming shortened V by 8 bases and J by 0 bases, and 20 bases separated the two germline ends. Here the CDR3 reads CASGKQGGRNSNQPQHF. CDR3 bases: TGTGCCAGTGGGAAACAGGGTGGAAGGAATAGCAATCAGCCCCAGCATTTT.

J is TRBJ2-4 and V is TRBV19, with 8 nucleotides matching TRBD2. Germline assignment: CDR1 LNHDA and CDR2 SQIVND (reference sequence). V lost 8 bases and J lost 8; bases outside the gene matches: 2. CDR3 length: 11 amino acids. In DNA, the CDR3 is TGTGCCAGTCGGGAGGGGGACATTCAGTACTTC. Amino acids: CASREGDIQYF.

The V gene is TRBV18, the J gene TRBJ1-1; 9 bases are shared with TRBD1. Germline CDR1 and CDR2: KGHSH and LQKENI. This CDR3 has 15 residues. V shed 6 bases and J 6 bases; nucleotides not matched to a gene: 11. CDR3 sequence: CASSRGGQGSSEAFF. The CDR3 nucleotides are TGTGCCAGCTCCCGAGGGGGACAGGGAAGCTCTGAAGCTTTCTTT.

V gene TRBV7-2 combines with J gene TRBJ2-7; D may be TRBD2 (5 bases). The CDR3 has 15 residues. The germline V gene has CDR1 SGHTA and CDR2 FQGNSA. The V end lost 2 bases, the J end lost 0 bases, and 11 bases lay between the germline ends. The DNA of the CDR3 is TGTGCCAGCAGCTTAACTAGAGGAGTCTCCTACGAGCAGTACTTC. It specifies CASSLTRGVSYEQYF. Based on the CDR3 plus reference TRBV7-2 and TRBJ2-7, the full variable domain is GAGVSQSPSNKVTEKGKDVELRCDPISGHTALYWYRQSLGQGLEFLIYFQGNSAPDKSGLPSDRFSAERTGGSVSTLTIQRTQQEDSAVYLCASSLTRGVSYEQYFGPGTRLTVT.